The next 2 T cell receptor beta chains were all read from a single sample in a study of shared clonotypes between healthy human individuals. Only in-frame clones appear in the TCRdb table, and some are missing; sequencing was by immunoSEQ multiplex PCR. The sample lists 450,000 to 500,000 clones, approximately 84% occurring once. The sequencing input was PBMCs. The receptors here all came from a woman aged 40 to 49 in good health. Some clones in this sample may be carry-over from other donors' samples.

The CDR3 loop is CASSSTGTSGRNEQFF. The CDR3 DNA sequence: TGTGCCAGCAGTTCCACCGGGACTAGCGGGAGAAATGAGCAGTTCTTC. The chain employs TRBV6-5 and TRBJ2-1, with 14 bases identical to TRBD2. Germline-derived CDR1 and CDR2 are MNHEY and SVGAGI. The CDR3 is made up of 16 amino acids. V trimming: 4 bases; J trimming: 7 bases; junction bases outside the gene matches: 6.

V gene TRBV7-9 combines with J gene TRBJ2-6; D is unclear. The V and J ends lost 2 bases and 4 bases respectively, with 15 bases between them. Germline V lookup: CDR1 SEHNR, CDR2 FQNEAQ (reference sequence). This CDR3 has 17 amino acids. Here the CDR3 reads CASSLMGSPWGANVLTF. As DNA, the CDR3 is TGTGCCAGCAGCTTAATGGGGTCCCCGTGGGGGGCCAACGTCCTGACTTTC.